This TCR beta chain was captured by sequencing in a study of long-term antiretroviral therapy in people with HIV. With V trimmed by 3 bases and J by 7 bases, 5 bases remained unmatched. CDR3 size: 13 residues. Per the germline V gene, CDR1 is SGHRS and CDR2 is YFSETQ. At survey level, the immunoSEQ assay was run in its v3.0 version. Profiling relied on immunoSEQ multiplex PCR, and the TCRdb table lists in-frame clones only, not all of them. The data show roughly 23,000 clones, with approximately 90% seen just once and roughly 7% held by the top ten. The study drew at least one pre-ART and at least two post-ART PBMC samples from every donor.

This TCR derives from a woman aged 30 to 39 with HIV. The rearrangement uses TRBV5-1 and TRBJ1-2; TRBD1 matches at 8 bases. Material: unsorted PBMCs, obtained 1.8 years before starting antiretroviral therapy. The CDR3, as DNA: TGCGCCAGCAGCTCGACAGGGGCAGGTGGCTACACCTTC. Translation gives CASSSTGAGGYTF.